This T cell receptor (beta chain) originates from a study of patients and donors after allogeneic stem cell transplantation. V shed 0 bases and J shed 8 bases, with 14 bases lying between them. CDR1 and CDR2 (germline): SGHDT, YYEEEE. The CDR3 has 14 residues. TCRdb reprocessed the RT-PCR reads with MiXCR, giving one entry per CDR3 protein. Of 200,000 to 250,000 distinct CDR3 sequences listed, over 12% were seen once; the top ten hold 11%. This clonotype was seen only a few times. Material for sequencing was blood, either unsorted or a sorted T cell fraction (not recorded which). V is TRBV5-6 and J is TRBJ2-5; D is undetermined. The receptor was derived from a human donor who was either an allogeneic HSCT recipient or a stem cell or donor lymphocyte infusion donor (not recorded which). It is not recorded whose cells these are; they may come from a transplant donor. The CDR3 loop reads CASSLDRRQNTQYF. CDR3 bases: TGTGCCAGCAGCTTGGACCGACGGCAAAATACCCAGTACTTC.